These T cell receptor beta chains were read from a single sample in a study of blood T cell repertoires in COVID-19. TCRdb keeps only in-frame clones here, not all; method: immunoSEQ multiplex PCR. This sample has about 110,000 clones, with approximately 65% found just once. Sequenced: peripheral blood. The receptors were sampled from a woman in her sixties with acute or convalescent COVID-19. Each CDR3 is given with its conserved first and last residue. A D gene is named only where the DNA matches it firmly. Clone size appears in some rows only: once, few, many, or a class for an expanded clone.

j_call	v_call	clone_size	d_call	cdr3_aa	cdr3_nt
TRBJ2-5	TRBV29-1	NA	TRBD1	CSVRDRRGETQYF	TGCAGCGTTCGGGACAGAAGAGGAGAGACCCAGTACTTC
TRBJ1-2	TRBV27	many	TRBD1	CASRPTTGGLYGYTF	TGTGCCAGCAGACCCACGACAGGGGGCCTGTATGGCTACACCTTC
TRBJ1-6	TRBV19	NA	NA	CASSIEGDSPLHF	TGTGCCAGTAGTATAGAGGGAGATTCACCCCTCCACTTT
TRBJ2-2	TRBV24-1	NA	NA	CAVGEDTGELFF	TGTGCCGTGGGGGAGGACACCGGGGAGCTGTTTTTT
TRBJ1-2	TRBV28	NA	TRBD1	CASSLLMGQGAFGYTF	TGTGCCAGCAGTCTTCTCATGGGACAGGGGGCGTTTGGCTACACCTTC
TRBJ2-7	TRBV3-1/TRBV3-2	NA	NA	CASSQEASYTSSYEQYF	TGTGCCAGCAGCCAAGAGGCTAGTTATACTAGCTCCTACGAGCAGTACTTC
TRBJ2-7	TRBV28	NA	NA	CASSSTSGVYEQYF	TGTGCCAGCAGTTCGACATCGGGGGTCTACGAGCAGTACTTC
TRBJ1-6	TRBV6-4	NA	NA	CASSPQVYNSPLHF	TGTGCCAGCAGCCCACAGGTCTATAATTCACCCCTCCACTTT
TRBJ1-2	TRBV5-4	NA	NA	CASSLDSNYGYTF	TGTGCCAGCAGCTTGGACAGTAACTATGGCTACACCTTC
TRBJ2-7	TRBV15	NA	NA	CATSKEGAGDEQYF	TGTGCCACCAGCAAGGAGGGGGCGGGCGACGAGCAGTACTTC
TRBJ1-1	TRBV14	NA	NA	CASSRPGQSTEAFF	TGTGCCAGCAGCCGTCCTGGACAGAGCACTGAAGCTTTCTTT